This T cell receptor beta chain was captured by sequencing in a study of a mutant IDH1 vaccine in newly diagnosed glioma. TCRdb keeps only in-frame clones here, not all; method: immunoSEQ multiplex PCR. The profile shows under 150,000 clones, about 90% of them singletons. V dropped 5 bases and J dropped 0; count of bases not matched to a gene: 10. CDR3 length: 18 amino acids. The germline V gene encodes CDR1 SEHNR and CDR2 FQNEAQ (reference sequence). Details on this clone: What it binds is unknown.

The time point is: week 11, during vaccination. What each vaccine dose contained was 300 ug of mutant IDH1 20-mer peptide, accompanied by topical imiquimod. V usage is TRBV7-9 and J usage is TRBJ2-6, with TRBD2 matching over 7 bases. This TCR derives from a woman between 50 and 59 years old with glioma. The sequencing here drew on PBMCs, taken from a glioma patient whose treatment included an IDH1 peptide vaccine. CDR3 DNA: TGTGCCAGCAGCCCAATCCGCGGGGGAAGCTCTGGGGCCAACGTCCTGACTTTC. It codes for CASSPIRGGSSGANVLTF. Complete variable domain (other parts from reference TRBV7-9 and TRBJ2-6): DTGVSQNPRHKITKRGQNVTFRCDPISEHNRLYWYRQTLGQGPEFLTYFQNEAQLEKSRLLSDRFSAERPKGSFSTLEIQRTEQGDSAMYLCASSPIRGGSSGANVLTFGAGSRLTVL.